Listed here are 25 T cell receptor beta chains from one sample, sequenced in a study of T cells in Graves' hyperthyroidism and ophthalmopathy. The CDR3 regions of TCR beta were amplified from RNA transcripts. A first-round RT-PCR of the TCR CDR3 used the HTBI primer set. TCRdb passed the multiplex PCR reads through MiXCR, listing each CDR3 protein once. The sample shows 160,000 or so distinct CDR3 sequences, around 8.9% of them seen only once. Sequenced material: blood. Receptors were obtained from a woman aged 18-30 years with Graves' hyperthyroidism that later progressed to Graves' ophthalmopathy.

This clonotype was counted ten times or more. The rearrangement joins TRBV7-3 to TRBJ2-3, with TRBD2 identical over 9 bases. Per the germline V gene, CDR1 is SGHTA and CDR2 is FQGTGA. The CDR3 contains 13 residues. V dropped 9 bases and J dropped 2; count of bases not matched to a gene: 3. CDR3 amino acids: CARSGRNTDTQYF. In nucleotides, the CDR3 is TGTGCCAGGAGCGGGAGGAACACAGATACGCAGTATTTT. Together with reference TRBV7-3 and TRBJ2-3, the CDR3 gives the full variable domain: GAGVSQTPSNKVTEKGKYVELRCDPISGHTALYWYRQSLGQGPEFLIYFQGTGAADDSGLPNDRFFAVRPEGSVSTLKIQRTERGDSAVYLCARSGRNTDTQYFGPGTRLTVL.

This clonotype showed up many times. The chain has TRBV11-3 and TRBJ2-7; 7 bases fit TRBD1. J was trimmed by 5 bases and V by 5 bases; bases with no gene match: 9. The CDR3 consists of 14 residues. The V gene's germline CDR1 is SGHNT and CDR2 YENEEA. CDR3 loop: CASSDSGQINEQYF. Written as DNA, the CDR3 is TGTGCCAGCAGCGACTCGGGACAGATCAACGAGCAGTACTTC.

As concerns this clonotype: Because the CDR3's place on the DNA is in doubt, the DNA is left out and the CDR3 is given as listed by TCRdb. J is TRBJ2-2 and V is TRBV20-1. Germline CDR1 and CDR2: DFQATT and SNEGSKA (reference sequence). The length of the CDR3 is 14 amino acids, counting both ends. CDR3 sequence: CSARIGGTPGSCFF.

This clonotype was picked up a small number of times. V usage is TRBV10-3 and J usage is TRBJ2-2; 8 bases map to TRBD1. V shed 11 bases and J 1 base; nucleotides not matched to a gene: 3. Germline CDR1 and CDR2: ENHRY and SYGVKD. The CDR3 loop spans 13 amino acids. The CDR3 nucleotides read TGTGCCCTAGGGACAGGGAACACCGGGGAGCTGTTTTTT. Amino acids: CALGTGNTGELFF.

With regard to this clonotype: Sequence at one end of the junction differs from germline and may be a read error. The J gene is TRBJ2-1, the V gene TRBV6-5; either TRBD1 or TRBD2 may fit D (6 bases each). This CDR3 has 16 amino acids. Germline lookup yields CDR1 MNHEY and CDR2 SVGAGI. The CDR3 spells CTSSYVGGPANNEQFF. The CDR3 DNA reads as TGTACCAGCAGTTACGTGGGGGGCCCTGCGAACAATGAGCAGTTCTTC.

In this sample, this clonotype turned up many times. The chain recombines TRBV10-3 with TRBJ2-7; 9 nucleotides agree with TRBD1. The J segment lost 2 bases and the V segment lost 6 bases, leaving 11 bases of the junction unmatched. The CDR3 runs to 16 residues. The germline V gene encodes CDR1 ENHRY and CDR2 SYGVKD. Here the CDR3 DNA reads TGTGCCATCAGGGATCCGGGACAGGGAAAAGCCTACGAGCAGTACTTC. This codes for CAIRDPGQGKAYEQYF.

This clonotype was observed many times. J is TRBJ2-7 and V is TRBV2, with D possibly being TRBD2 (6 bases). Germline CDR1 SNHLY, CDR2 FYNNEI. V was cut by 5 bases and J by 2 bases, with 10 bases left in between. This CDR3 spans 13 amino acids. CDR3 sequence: CASSQGGPYEQYF. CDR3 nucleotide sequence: TGTGCCAGCAGTCAGGGAGGTCCCTACGAGCAGTACTTC.

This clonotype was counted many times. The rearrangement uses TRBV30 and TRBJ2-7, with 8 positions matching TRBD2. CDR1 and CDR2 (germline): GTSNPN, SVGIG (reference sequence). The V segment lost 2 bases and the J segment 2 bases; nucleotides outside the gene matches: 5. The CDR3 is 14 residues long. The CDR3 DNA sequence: TGTGCCTGGAGTACCGGGGGGGCCACCTACGAGCAGTACTTC. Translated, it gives CAWSTGGATYEQYF.

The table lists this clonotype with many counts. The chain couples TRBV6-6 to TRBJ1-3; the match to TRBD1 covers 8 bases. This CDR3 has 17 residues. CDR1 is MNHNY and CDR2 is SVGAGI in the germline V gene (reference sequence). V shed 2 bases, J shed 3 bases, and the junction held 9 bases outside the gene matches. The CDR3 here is CASSYPTGDRRGNTIYF. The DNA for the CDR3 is TGTGCCAGCAGTTACCCGACCGGGGACAGGCGTGGAAACACCATATATTTT.

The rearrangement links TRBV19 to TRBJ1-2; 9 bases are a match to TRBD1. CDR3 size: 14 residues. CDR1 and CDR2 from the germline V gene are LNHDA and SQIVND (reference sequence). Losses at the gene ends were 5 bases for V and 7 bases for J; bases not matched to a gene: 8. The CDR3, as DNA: TGTGCCAGTAGTGCCACCCAGACAGGGGGTGGCTACACCTTC. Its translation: CASSATQTGGGYTF.

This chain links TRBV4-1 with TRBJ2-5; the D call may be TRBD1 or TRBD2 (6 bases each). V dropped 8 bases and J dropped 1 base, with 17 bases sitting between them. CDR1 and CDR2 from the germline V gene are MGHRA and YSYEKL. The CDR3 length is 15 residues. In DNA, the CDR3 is TGCGCCAGCGTTACCCGGGGGACACGCCAAGAGACCCAGTACTTC. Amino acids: CASVTRGTRQETQYF.

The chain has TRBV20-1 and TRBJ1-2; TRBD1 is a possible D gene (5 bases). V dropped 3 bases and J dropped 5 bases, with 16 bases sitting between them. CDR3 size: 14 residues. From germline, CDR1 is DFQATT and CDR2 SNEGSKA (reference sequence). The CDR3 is CSASDREVSYGYTF. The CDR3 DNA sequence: TGCAGTGCTAGCGACAGAGAGGTGTCTTATGGCTACACCTTC.

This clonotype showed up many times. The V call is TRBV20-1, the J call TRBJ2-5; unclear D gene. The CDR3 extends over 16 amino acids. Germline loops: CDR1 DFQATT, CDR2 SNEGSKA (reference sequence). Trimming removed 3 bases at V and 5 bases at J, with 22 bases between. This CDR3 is CSARLEVRALRETQYF. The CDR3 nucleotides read TGCAGTGCTAGGCTTGAGGTCCGGGCCCTTCGGGAGACCCAGTACTTC.

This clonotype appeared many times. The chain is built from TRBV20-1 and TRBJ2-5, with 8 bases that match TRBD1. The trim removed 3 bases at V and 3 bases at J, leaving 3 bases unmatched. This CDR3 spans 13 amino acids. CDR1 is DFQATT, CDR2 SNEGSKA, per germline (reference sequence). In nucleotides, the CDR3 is TGCAGTGCTAGGTCGGACAGGGAAGAGACCCAGTACTTC. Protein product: CSARSDREETQYF.

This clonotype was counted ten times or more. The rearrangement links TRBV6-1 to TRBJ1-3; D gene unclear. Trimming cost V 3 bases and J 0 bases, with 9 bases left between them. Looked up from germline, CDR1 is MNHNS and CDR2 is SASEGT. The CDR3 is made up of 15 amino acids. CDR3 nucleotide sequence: TGTGCCAGCAGTGACAGGTCCGACTCTGGAAACACCATATATTTT. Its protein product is CASSDRSDSGNTIYF.

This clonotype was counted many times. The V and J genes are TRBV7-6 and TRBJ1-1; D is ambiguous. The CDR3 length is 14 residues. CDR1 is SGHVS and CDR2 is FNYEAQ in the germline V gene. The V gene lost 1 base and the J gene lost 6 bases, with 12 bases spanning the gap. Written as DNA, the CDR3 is TGTGCCAGCAGCTTAGGGGTACGAGGGTCTGAAGCTTTCTTT. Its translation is CASSLGVRGSEAFF.

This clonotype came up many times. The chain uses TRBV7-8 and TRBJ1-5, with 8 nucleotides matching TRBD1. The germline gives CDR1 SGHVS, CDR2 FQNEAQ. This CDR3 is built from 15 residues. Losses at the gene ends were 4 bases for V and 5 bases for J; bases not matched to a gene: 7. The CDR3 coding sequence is TGTGCCAGCAGCTCGATGGAGACAGGGGATCAGCCCCAGCATTTT. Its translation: CASSSMETGDQPQHF.

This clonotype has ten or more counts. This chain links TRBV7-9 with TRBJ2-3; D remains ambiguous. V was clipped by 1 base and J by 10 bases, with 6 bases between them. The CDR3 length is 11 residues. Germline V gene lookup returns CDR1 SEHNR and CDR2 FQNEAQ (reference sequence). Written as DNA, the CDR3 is TGTGCCAGCAGCTTAGACTTTCCGCAGTATTTT. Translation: CASSLDFPQYF.

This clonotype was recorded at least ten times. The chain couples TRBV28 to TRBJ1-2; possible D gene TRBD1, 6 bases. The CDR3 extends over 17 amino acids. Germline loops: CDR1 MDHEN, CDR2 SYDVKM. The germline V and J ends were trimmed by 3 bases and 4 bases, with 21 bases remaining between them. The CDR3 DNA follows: TGTGCCAGCAGTTTCCCCACAGCCAAGACAGGAACCTATGGCTACACCTTC. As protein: CASSFPTAKTGTYGYTF.

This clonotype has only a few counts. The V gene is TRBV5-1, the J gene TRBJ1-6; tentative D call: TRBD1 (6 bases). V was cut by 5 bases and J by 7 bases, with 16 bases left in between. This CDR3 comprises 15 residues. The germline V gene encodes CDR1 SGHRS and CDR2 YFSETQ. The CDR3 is CASRHTGRSNSPLHF. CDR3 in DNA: TGCGCCAGCAGGCATACAGGGAGGTCGAATTCACCCCTCCACTTT.

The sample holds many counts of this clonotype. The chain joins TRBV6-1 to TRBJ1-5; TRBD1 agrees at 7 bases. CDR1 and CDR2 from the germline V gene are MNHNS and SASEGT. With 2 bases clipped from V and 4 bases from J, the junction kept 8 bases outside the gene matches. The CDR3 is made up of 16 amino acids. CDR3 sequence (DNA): TGTGCCAGCAGTGAAAGGGGGGGACAGTTTAATCAGCCCCAGCATTTT. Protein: CASSERGGQFNQPQHF.

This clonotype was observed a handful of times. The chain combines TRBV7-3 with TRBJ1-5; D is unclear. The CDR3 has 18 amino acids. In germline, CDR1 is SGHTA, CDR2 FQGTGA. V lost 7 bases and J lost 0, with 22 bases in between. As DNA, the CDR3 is TGTGCCAGCATTTGCCCCGAGGACCCAGACTCTAGCAATCAGCCCCAGCATTTT. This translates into CASICPEDPDSSNQPQHF.

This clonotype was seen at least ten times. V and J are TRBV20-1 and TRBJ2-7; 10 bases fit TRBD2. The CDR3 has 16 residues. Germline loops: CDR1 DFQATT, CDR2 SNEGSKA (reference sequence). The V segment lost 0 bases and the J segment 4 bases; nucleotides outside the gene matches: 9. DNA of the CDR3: TGCAGTGCTAGAGACCCTGGACTAGCGGAGACATACGAGCAGTACTTC. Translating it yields CSARDPGLAETYEQYF.

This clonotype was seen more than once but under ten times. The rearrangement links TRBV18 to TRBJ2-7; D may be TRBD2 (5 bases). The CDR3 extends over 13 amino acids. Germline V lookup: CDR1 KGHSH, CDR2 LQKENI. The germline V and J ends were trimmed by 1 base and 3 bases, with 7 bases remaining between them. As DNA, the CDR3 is TGTGCCAGCTCACCACGGGAGATCTACGAGCAGTACTTC. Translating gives CASSPREIYEQYF.

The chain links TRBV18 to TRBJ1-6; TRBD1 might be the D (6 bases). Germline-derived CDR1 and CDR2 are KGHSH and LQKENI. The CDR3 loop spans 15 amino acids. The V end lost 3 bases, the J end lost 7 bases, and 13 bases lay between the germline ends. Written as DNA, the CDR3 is TGTGCCAGCTCACCGGATAAAAGGGGGAATTCACCCCTCCACTTT. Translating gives CASSPDKRGNSPLHF.